Below, 3 T cell receptor beta chains from the same sample are listed, as sequenced in a study of Graves' ophthalmopathy and Graves' hyperthyroidism. TCR beta CDR3 regions were amplified from RNA transcripts. HTBI primers primed a first-round RT-PCR, and a second-round multiplex PCR followed. MiXCR, run by TCRdb on the multiplex PCR reads, gives a single entry per CDR3 protein. The table shows roughly 500,000 distinct CDR3 sequences, with around 14% occurring only once. Specimen: blood. These receptors were obtained from a woman aged 25-40 years with Graves' ophthalmopathy.

At least ten counts were recorded for this clonotype. V is TRBV28 and J is TRBJ2-7, with a weak D call TRBD2 (6 bases). Germline values: CDR1 MDHEN, CDR2 SYDVKM. V lost 1 base and J lost 6, with 19 bases in between. The CDR3 has 16 residues. CDR3 amino acids: CASSLSTPLVGGEQYF. CDR3 nucleotides: TGTGCCAGCAGTTTATCCACACCTTTGGTGGGAGGCGAGCAGTACTTC.

In its sample, this clonotype was seen many times. The chain couples TRBV27 to TRBJ2-7; D possibly matches TRBD1 or TRBD2 (6 bases each). V was trimmed by 3 bases and J by 3 bases, leaving 12 bases between them. The length of the CDR3 is 14 residues. Germline V gene lookup returns CDR1 MNHEY and CDR2 SMNVEV (reference sequence). The CDR3 region is CASSFEGGYYEQYF. The CDR3 DNA is TGTGCCAGCAGTTTCGAGGGGGGCTACTACGAGCAGTACTTC.

A remark on this clonotype: A much larger clone differs from this one at a single base, so this may be a read error. Likely a read error: the CDR3 ends without its conserved phenylalanine or tryptophan. This chain connects TRBV9 to TRBJ1-2, with D unclear. CDR1 and CDR2 (germline): SGDLS, YYNGEE. Deletions cut 5 bases from V and 1 base from J, with 12 bases between. This CDR3 has 14 amino acids. The DNA of the CDR3 is TGTGCCAGCAGTGGTCACAAGCTTAACTATGGCTACACCTAC. Its translation is CASSGHKLNYGYTY.